The 32 T cell receptor beta chains presented below share a single source sample, sequenced in a study of T cells after yellow fever vaccination. TCRdb independently ran MiXCR on the 5' RACE reads; one entry per CDR3 protein. The sample contains approximately 34,000 distinct CDR3 sequences, more than 9% of which appear only once. Material: PBMCs, either bulk or a sorted T-cell subset (CD4+, CD8+, memory, or dextramer-sorted; not recorded which), obtained less than 18 days after the first yellow fever vaccination. These receptors were taken from a man aged 18-30 years who received the YFV17D yellow fever vaccine.

This clonotype appeared a few times. This chain connects TRBV6-4 to TRBJ2-2; the D call may be TRBD1 or TRBD2 (6 bases each). This CDR3 is built from 17 residues. The germline V gene has CDR1 MRHNA and CDR2 SNTAGT. Trimming removed 0 bases at V and 1 base at J, with 12 bases between. CDR3 amino acids: CASSDSYGGQNTGELFF. CDR3 sequence (DNA): TGTGCCAGCAGTGACTCTTACGGGGGACAGAACACCGGGGAGCTGTTTTTT.

This clonotype was seen only a few times. The chain carries TRBV6-6 and TRBJ1-4, with D hard to call. Germline loops: CDR1 MNHNY, CDR2 SVGAGI (reference sequence). The CDR3 runs 12 residues. Trimming removed 0 bases at V and 8 bases at J, with 4 bases between. The CDR3 bases are TGTGCCAGCAGTTACTCTCTGGAAAAACTGTTTTTT. Translated: CASSYSLEKLFF.

This clonotype has ten or more counts. The chain recombines TRBV3-1 with TRBJ1-5; D uncertain. Trimming shortened V by 0 bases and J by 7 bases, and 13 bases separated the two germline ends. CDR3 size: 15 residues. Germline loops: CDR1 LGHDT, CDR2 YNNKEL (reference sequence). The CDR3 is CASSQDLVRGQPQHF. DNA of the CDR3: TGTGCCAGCAGCCAAGATTTAGTGCGGGGACAGCCCCAGCATTTT.

The chain joins TRBV7-2 to TRBJ1-2; D gene ambiguous. Germline CDR1 reads SGHTA; CDR2 reads FQGNSA. The CDR3 sequence is 15 residues long. The V and J ends lost 1 base and 2 bases respectively, with 11 bases between them. The CDR3 coding sequence is TGTGCCAGCAGCTTAGGGGGTGGGCAGAACTATGGCTACACCTTC. Residues: CASSLGGGQNYGYTF.

J is TRBJ1-5 and V is TRBV18; the D gene is possibly TRBD1 (5 bases). Germline CDR1 and CDR2: KGHSH and LQKENI. This CDR3 is built from 15 residues. V lost 4 bases and J 3 bases, leaving 13 bases between the germline ends. CDR3 protein: CASSRGTQANQPQHF. For the CDR3, the DNA is TGTGCCAGCTCACGAGGGACCCAAGCCAATCAGCCCCAGCATTTT.

A note on this clonotype: This clone may be a read error of a much larger clone one base away. This chain connects TRBV12-3 or TRBV12-4 to TRBJ2-3; no reliable D call. CDR3 length: 13 residues. CDR3 DNA sequence: TGTGCCAGCAGTCTATTGAGAAGAGATACGCGGTATTTT. It is translated as CASSLLRRDTRYF.

This clonotype was counted many times. The V gene is TRBV27, the J gene TRBJ2-3; 8 bases fit TRBD1. The CDR3 spans 15 residues. Germline CDR1 is MNHEY and CDR2 is SMNVEV (reference sequence). J gave up 3 bases and V 3 bases, and 5 bases lay outside the gene matches. The CDR3: CASSFRTGGTDTQYF. CDR3 bases: TGTGCCAGCAGTTTCAGAACAGGGGGGACAGATACGCAGTATTTT.

This clonotype was counted many times. The chain recombines TRBV6-1 with TRBJ2-7; D perhaps matches TRBD2 (6 bases). Germline CDR1 MNHNS, CDR2 SASEGT. CDR3 length equals 15 residues. Trimming shortened V by 3 bases and J by 3 bases, and 15 bases separated the two germline ends. The CDR3: CASSEGGGGDYEQYV. CDR3 DNA sequence: TGTGCCAGCAGTGAGGGGGGAGGCGGGGACTACGAGCAGTACGTC.

About this clonotype: A much larger clonotype is one base distant, so this may be a read error. DNA for the CDR3: TGCTGTGCTAGTGGGAGACTAGCGGGGAGCACAGATACGCAGTATTTT. It specifies CCASGRLAGSTDTQYF. J is TRBJ2-3 and V is TRBV20-1; 11 positions agree with TRBD2. The CDR3 extends over 16 amino acids. Germline assignment: CDR1 DFQATT and CDR2 SNEGSKA (reference sequence).

This clonotype was recorded many times. The chain combines TRBV2 with TRBJ1-2; 7 nucleotides align to TRBD1. V trimming: 3 bases; J trimming: 2 bases; junction bases outside the gene matches: 3. The CDR3 covers 14 residues. The germline CDR1 and CDR2 sequences are SNHLY and FYNNEI. DNA of the CDR3: TGTGCCAGCAGTGATTGGACAGGCAACTATGGCTACACCTTC. As protein: CASSDWTGNYGYTF.

The V gene is TRBV20-1, the J gene TRBJ2-3, with TRBD2 matching 15 bases. Germline CDR1 DFQATT, CDR2 SNEGSKA (reference sequence). The CDR3 totals 19 residues. V shed 5 bases and J 8 bases; nucleotides not matched to a gene: 20. CDR3 in DNA: TGCAGTGCTCAGATTCCGGGACTAGCGGGGGGCCTTAATGATGGTACGCAGTATTTT. Translation: CSAQIPGLAGGLNDGTQYF.

This clonotype was observed many times. This chain links TRBV5-1 with TRBJ1-4; D perhaps matches TRBD1 (6 bases). CDR1 is SGHRS, CDR2 YFSETQ, per germline. The CDR3 extends over 16 amino acids. The V gene lost 4 bases and the J gene lost 7 bases, with 20 bases spanning the gap. The CDR3 reads CASSLSGGGISEKLFF. For the CDR3, the DNA is TGCGCCAGCAGCCTCTCCGGGGGGGGCATAAGTGAAAAACTGTTTTTT.

The gene calls are TRBV14 and TRBJ1-1; TRBD1 aligns across 7 bases. Germline CDR1 reads SGHDN; CDR2 reads FVKESK. V lost 5 bases, J lost 1 base, and 7 bases stayed unmatched. CDR3 size: 15 residues. The CDR3 coding sequence is TGTGCCAGCAGCGACTACAGGGGCGCGAACACTGAAGCTTTCTTT. It translates to CASSDYRGANTEAFF.

In this sample, this clonotype turned up many times. The rearrangement uses TRBV4-3 and TRBJ2-5; 10 nucleotides match TRBD1. CDR3 length equals 16 residues. Germline V gene data show CDR1 as LGHNA and CDR2 as YSLEER. V shed 0 bases, J shed 5 bases, and the junction held 6 bases outside the gene matches. The CDR3 loop is CASSQEASGQGETQYF. The DNA of the CDR3 is TGCGCCAGCAGCCAAGAAGCCTCGGGACAGGGGGAGACCCAGTACTTC.

This clonotype was seen repeatedly, ten times or more. The DNA for the CDR3 is TGTGCCAGCAGCGATGGGGGCACTGGGGCCAACGTCCTGACTTTC. Its translation is CASSDGGTGANVLTF. V and J are TRBV6-1 and TRBJ2-6; tentative D call: TRBD1 (6 bases). The CDR3 is 15 amino acids. V was trimmed by 6 bases and J by 2 bases, leaving 11 bases between them. The germline CDR1 and CDR2 sequences are MNHNS and SASEGT.

There are many counts of this clonotype. V is TRBV12-3 or TRBV12-4 and J is TRBJ1-1; D might be TRBD1 (6 bases). The length of the CDR3 is 13 residues. V was shortened by 5 bases and J by 4 bases, with 11 bases between the two germline ends. CDR3 in amino acids: CASSRQESTEAFF. The CDR3 nucleotides are TGTGCCAGCAGTAGACAGGAGTCCACTGAAGCTTTCTTT.

At least ten counts were recorded for this clonotype. V usage is TRBV20-1 and J usage is TRBJ1-2; D is unresolved. The germline V gene encodes CDR1 DFQATT and CDR2 SNEGSKA (reference sequence). V dropped 7 bases and J dropped 0 bases, with 6 bases sitting between them. This CDR3 spans 11 amino acids. The CDR3 here is CSVHANYGYTF. CDR3 bases: TGCAGTGTCCACGCTAACTATGGCTACACCTTC.

This clonotype was picked up many times. This rearrangement joins TRBV11-2 to TRBJ2-7; 7 bases match TRBD1. The CDR3 consists of 15 residues. The V segment lost 1 base and the J segment 2 bases; nucleotides outside the gene matches: 5. Germline V gene lookup returns CDR1 SGHAT and CDR2 FQNNGV. The CDR3 sequence is CASSLGSGTAYEQYV. CDR3 in DNA: TGTGCCAGCAGCTTAGGCTCAGGGACAGCCTACGAGCAGTACGTC.

This clonotype was found many times. The chain couples TRBV5-5 to TRBJ2-4; D unclear. Germline V CDR1 and CDR2: SGHKS, YYEKEE (reference sequence). The CDR3 has 14 amino acids. V gave up 3 bases and J gave up 6 bases, with 13 bases separating them. CDR3 residues: CASSSPGPINIQYF. The DNA of the CDR3 is TGTGCCAGCAGCTCACCCGGGCCCATAAACATTCAGTACTTC. The whole variable domain, remainder taken from reference TRBV5-5 and TRBJ2-4, is DAGVTQSPTHLIKTRGQQVTLRCSPISGHKSVSWYQQVLGQGPQFIFQYYEKEERGRGNFPDRFSARQFPNYSSELNVNALLLGDSALYLCASSSPGPINIQYFGAGTRLSVL.

This clonotype was counted at least ten times. The V call is TRBV11-2, the J call TRBJ2-7; 10 nucleotides match TRBD1. The germline V gene encodes CDR1 SGHAT and CDR2 FQNNGV. Germline trimming cut 6 bases from V and 5 bases from J; bases unmatched to any gene: 10. The CDR3 has 15 amino acids. The CDR3 bases are TGTGCCAGCAGTCGTTGGACAGGGGGTTCCAACGAGCAGTACGTC. Translating it yields CASSRWTGGSNEQYV.

In this sample, this clonotype turned up many times. This chain joins TRBV6-1 and TRBJ1-4; D gene uncertain. Germline assignment: CDR1 MNHNS and CDR2 SASEGT. This CDR3 region has 15 residues. V shed 6 bases and J shed 4 bases, with 15 bases lying between them. In DNA, the CDR3 is TGTGCCAGCAGCCCCGCTCGACGGGTTAATGAAAAACTGTTTTTT. Its protein product is CASSPARRVNEKLFF.

About this clonotype: A read error is possible here, since a much larger clone lies one base away. The V gene is TRBV9, the J gene TRBJ1-6; no clear D gene. CDR3 size: 13 residues. Germline-derived CDR1 and CDR2 are SGDLS and YYNGEE. The CDR3 loop is CAISATDNSPLHF. The CDR3 DNA sequence: TGTGCCATCAGCGCAACGGATAATTCACCCCTCCACTTT.

This clonotype was seen ten or more times. This chain links TRBV12-3 or TRBV12-4 with TRBJ1-3; possible D gene TRBD1, 5 bases. The CDR3 contains 14 residues. Trimming removed 5 bases from V and 3 bases from J, with 11 bases in between. As DNA, the CDR3 is TGTGCCAGCAGTATCCGGGACGGTGGAAACACCATATATTTT. Translating gives CASSIRDGGNTIYF.

This clonotype was picked up many times. The chain employs TRBV5-1 and TRBJ1-1; TRBD1 aligns across 7 bases. The CDR3 consists of 14 residues. Losses at the gene ends were 4 bases for V and 6 bases for J; bases not matched to a gene: 9. Germline loops: CDR1 SGHRS, CDR2 YFSETQ. The CDR3 nucleotides are TGCGCCAGCAGCCCGACAGGGCAAAACGCTGAAGCTTTCTTT. Its translation: CASSPTGQNAEAFF.

This clonotype was observed many times. This chain joins TRBV7-3 and TRBJ2-3; 7 bases match TRBD2. Germline values: CDR1 SGHTA, CDR2 FQGTGA. Trimming at V came to 5 bases and at J to 4 bases, leaving 0 bases not matched to a gene. The CDR3 is made up of 12 amino acids. The CDR3 sequence: CASSRGADTQYF. The CDR3 DNA sequence: TGTGCCAGCAGCCGGGGGGCAGATACGCAGTATTTT.

This clonotype was seen many times. The gene calls are TRBV2 and TRBJ1-2, with 7 bases that match TRBD1. The trim removed 5 bases at V and 3 bases at J, leaving 6 bases unmatched. From germline, CDR1 is SNHLY and CDR2 FYNNEI. The CDR3 runs 14 residues. The CDR3, as DNA: TGTGCCAGCAGTTTCCCGACAGGGTACTATGGCTACACCTTC. Its protein is CASSFPTGYYGYTF.

The table lists this clonotype with many counts. The CDR3 reads CASSLGLDGDTQYF. CDR3 nucleotides: TGTGCCAGCAGCCTTGGACTAGACGGAGATACGCAGTATTTT. The chain carries TRBV3-1 and TRBJ2-3; TRBD2 matches at 7 bases. This CDR3 has 14 amino acids. J was trimmed by 5 bases and V by 4 bases; bases with no gene match: 6. The germline CDR1 and CDR2 sequences are LGHDT and YNNKEL (reference sequence).

This clonotype has a count of ten or more. The V call is TRBV12-5, the J call TRBJ1-1; D is ambiguous. CDR1 and CDR2 from the germline V gene are LGHNT and FRNRAP. The CDR3 is made up of 14 amino acids. Between the trimmed V and J ends, which lost 4 bases and 0 bases, there was a span of 9 bases. CDR3 in amino acids: CASGSTNMNTEAFF. CDR3 coding DNA: TGTGCTAGTGGTTCCACGAACATGAACACTGAAGCTTTCTTT.

This clonotype is medium-sized (0.01 to 0.1%) within its sample. The chain joins TRBV27 to TRBJ1-2, with a weak D call TRBD1 (6 bases). The germline V and J ends were trimmed by 4 bases and 6 bases, with 12 bases remaining between them. The CDR3 is 13 residues long. Germline CDR1 MNHEY, CDR2 SMNVEV (reference sequence). The CDR3 loop reads CASSSTGTHGYTF. The CDR3 DNA is TGTGCCAGCAGTTCCACAGGGACCCATGGCTACACCTTC.

This clonotype was seen many times. The V and J genes are TRBV24-1 and TRBJ2-2, with 9 positions matching TRBD1. The germline V gene encodes CDR1 KGHDR and CDR2 SFDVKD. The CDR3 length is 16 residues. V was clipped by 1 base and J by 6 bases; unmatched bases: 5. CDR3 DNA sequence: TGTGCCACCAGTGATTTCCTGGGACAGGGTGCCGGGGAGCTGTTTTTT. Its translation is CATSDFLGQGAGELFF.

In its sample, this clonotype was seen many times. This chain joins TRBV7-9 and TRBJ1-1; 7 bases are a match to TRBD1. The CDR3 contains 14 residues. After removal of 5 bases from V and 4 bases from J, the junction contained 7 bases not matched to a gene. CDR1 SEHNR and CDR2 FQNEAQ come from the germline V gene (reference sequence). CDR3 residues: CASSARQGLTEAFF. The CDR3 DNA sequence: TGTGCCAGCAGCGCCAGACAGGGACTCACTGAAGCTTTCTTT.

The table lists this clonotype with many counts. V gene TRBV6-1 combines with J gene TRBJ2-1; D gene unclear. Germline CDR1 MNHNS, CDR2 SASEGT. The V gene lost 6 bases and the J gene lost 2 bases, with 17 bases spanning the gap. The CDR3 is 16 amino acids. In DNA form, the CDR3 reads TGTGCCAGCAGCCCCTACTATATGCCTCCCTACAATGAGCAGTTCTTC. Translation: CASSPYYMPPYNEQFF.